The 20 T cell receptor beta chains listed next were all sequenced from one sample in a study of CD8+ T cells in alopecia areata. RNA extraction was followed by reverse transcription into cDNA, which acted as the sequencing template. The table came from immunoSEQ multiplex PCR; TCRdb's copy has only in-frame clones and leaves some out. The sample records hundreds of thousands of clones, under 80% being singletons. The sample in question was CD4+ T cells sorted from blood, obtained at week 0. The receptors derive from a human donor with alopecia areata.

Note on this clone: The junction departs from the called germline gene at one end, perhaps through a read error. This chain connects TRBV2 to TRBJ2-5; no clear D. The CDR3 spans 10 residues. Germline V CDR1 and CDR2: SNHLY, FYNNEI. The CDR3 region has the DNA TGTGCCAGCAGGGAAGGAAACCAGTACTTC. Translation gives CASREGNQYF.

The chain has TRBV30 and TRBJ1-6; D remains unclear. With 4 bases removed from V and 6 bases from J, the gap between germline ends came to 7 bases. Germline CDR1 is GTSNPN and CDR2 is SVGIG (reference sequence). This CDR3 has 12 amino acids. The chain's CDR3 is CAWNRVNSPLHF. Written as DNA, the CDR3 is TGTGCCTGGAATCGTGTTAATTCACCCCTCCACTTT.

In DNA, the CDR3 is TGTGCCATCAGGACAGGGGGAATCTATGGCTACACCTTC. As protein: CAIRTGGIYGYTF. The V gene is TRBV10-3, the J gene TRBJ1-2, with 9 bases lining up with TRBD1. Trimming at V came to 6 bases and at J to 4 bases, leaving 3 bases not matched to a gene. The CDR3 is 13 amino acids. Germline assignment: CDR1 ENHRY and CDR2 SYGVKD.

The chain is built from TRBV7-9 and TRBJ1-2; no firm D call. Germline lookup yields CDR1 SEHNR and CDR2 FQNEAQ (reference sequence). The CDR3 contains 12 residues. V lost 3 bases and J lost 6, with 8 bases in between. CDR3 sequence reads: CASSFPGHGYTF. The CDR3 nucleotides are TGTGCCAGCAGCTTCCCTGGACATGGCTACACCTTC. Using reference TRBV7-9 and TRBJ1-2 for the parts outside the CDR3, the full variable domain is DTGVSQNPRHKITKRGQNVTFRCDPISEHNRLYWYRQTLGQGPEFLTYFQNEAQLEKSRLLSDRFSAERPKGSFSTLEIQRTEQGDSAMYLCASSFPGHGYTFGSGTRLTVV.

The rearrangement links TRBV6-5 to TRBJ1-1, with a weak D call TRBD1 (5 bases). Per the germline V gene, CDR1 is MNHEY and CDR2 is SVGAGI. The CDR3 contains 13 residues. V dropped 6 bases and J dropped 5 bases, with 13 bases sitting between them. CDR3: CASRYRDATEAFF. For the CDR3, the DNA is TGTGCCAGCAGATACCGGGACGCGACTGAAGCTTTCTTT.

The rearrangement uses TRBV6-5 and TRBJ1-1, with TRBD1 identical over 10 bases. CDR1 is MNHEY, CDR2 SVGAGI, per germline. This CDR3 is 14 amino acids long. V was pared by 6 bases and J by 5 bases, with 6 bases of the junction left unmatched. This chain's CDR3 is CASSQGQGWTEAFF. In DNA form, the CDR3 reads TGTGCCAGCAGCCAGGGACAGGGGTGGACTGAAGCTTTCTTT.

The genes are TRBV25-1 and TRBJ1-6; 7 bases line up with TRBD1. The CDR3 loop spans 15 amino acids. V shed 4 bases and J 6 bases; nucleotides not matched to a gene: 6. Looked up from germline, CDR1 is MGHDK and CDR2 is SYGVNS. CDR3 in amino acids: CASSGQGKGNSPLHF. The CDR3 DNA sequence: TGTGCCAGCAGTGGACAGGGAAAGGGTAATTCACCCCTCCACTTT.

The genes are TRBV25-1 and TRBJ2-7; TRBD1 aligns across 9 bases. This CDR3 comprises 14 residues. The germline V gene has CDR1 MGHDK and CDR2 SYGVNS. With 8 bases clipped from V and 5 bases from J, the junction kept 10 bases outside the gene matches. CDR3 protein: CASGPGQGNDEQYF. CDR3 in DNA: TGTGCCAGCGGACCGGGACAGGGTAATGACGAGCAGTACTTC.

In DNA, the CDR3 is TGCAGCGGATTCGGACAGGGATCGGATGAGCAGTTCTTC. The encoded protein is CSGFGQGSDEQFF. V usage is TRBV29-1 and J usage is TRBJ2-1, with 8 bases that match TRBD1. The CDR3 has 13 residues. Germline CDR1 SQVTM, CDR2 ANQGSEA. With V trimmed by 7 bases and J by 8 bases, 10 bases remained unmatched.

The chain links TRBV7-9 to TRBJ2-5; tentatively, D is TRBD2 (5 bases). CDR3 length: 12 amino acids. Germline V gene sequence: CDR1 SEHNR, CDR2 FQNEAQ (reference sequence). The germline V and J ends were trimmed by 5 bases and 13 bases, with 17 bases remaining between them. CDR3 region: CASSGGPSYGYF. The CDR3 region has the DNA TGTGCCAGCAGCGGAGGACCCTCCTACGGGTACTTC.

This clone was seen just once. The genes are TRBV9 and TRBJ1-3; 9 bases align to TRBD1. CDR1 SGDLS and CDR2 YYNGEE come from the germline V gene. The CDR3 length is 14 residues. After removal of 3 bases from V and 8 bases from J, the junction contained 6 bases not matched to a gene. The CDR3 reads CASSATGGLDTIYF. The CDR3, as DNA: TGTGCCAGCAGCGCAACAGGGGGCTTGGACACCATATATTTT.

The chain recombines TRBV6-5 with TRBJ2-2; TRBD2 aligns across 10 bases. The CDR3 consists of 14 residues. Per germline, CDR1 MNHEY and CDR2 SVGAGI. The J segment lost 4 bases and the V segment lost 5 bases, leaving 1 base of the junction unmatched. In nucleotides, the CDR3 is TGTGCCAGCAGTGGACTAGCGGCCACCGGGGAGCTGTTTTTT. This gives the protein CASSGLAATGELFF.

V usage is TRBV30 and J usage is TRBJ1-5; TRBD1 is a possible D gene (6 bases). Per germline, CDR1 GTSNPN and CDR2 SVGIG (reference sequence). Trimming cost V 0 bases and J 4 bases, with 10 bases left between them. The CDR3 is 14 amino acids. CDR3: CAWSVLGANQPQHF. The CDR3 DNA reads as TGTGCCTGGAGTGTACTGGGGGCTAATCAGCCCCAGCATTTT.

The rearrangement joins TRBV5-1 to TRBJ2-5; D is unclear. This CDR3 spans 15 amino acids. V was cut by 0 bases and J by 1 base, with 10 bases left in between. CDR1 is SGHRS, CDR2 YFSETQ, per germline. Here the CDR3 reads CASSLGPGGQETQYF. The CDR3 nucleotides read TGCGCCAGCAGCTTGGGACCAGGTGGCCAAGAGACCCAGTACTTC.

This chain uses TRBV2 with TRBJ2-5; weak D call: TRBD1 (6 bases). Germline CDR1 and CDR2: SNHLY and FYNNEI. The length of the CDR3 is 15 residues. V was cut by 6 bases and J by 5 bases, with 19 bases left in between. CDR3 in DNA: TGTGCCAGCAGGGACCCTCCGGGACAAGGCGAGACCCAGTACTTC. Its protein is CASRDPPGQGETQYF.

V usage is TRBV18 and J usage is TRBJ2-5; D gene uncertain. The CDR3 has 13 amino acids. Germline V gene sequence: CDR1 KGHSH, CDR2 LQKENI. V was shortened by 4 bases and J by 2 bases, with 8 bases between the two germline ends. The CDR3 region has the DNA TGTGCCAGCTCACGGGCTCCGCAAGAGACCCAGTACTTC. It encodes CASSRAPQETQYF. Full variable domain (rest looked up from reference TRBV18 and TRBJ2-5): NAGVMQNPRHLVRRRGQEARLRCSPMKGHSHVYWYRQLPEEGLKFMVYLQKENIIDESGMPKERFSAEFPKEGPSILRIQQVVRGDSAAYFCASSRAPQETQYFGPGTRLLVL.

The chain employs TRBV4-2 and TRBJ2-3; 13 bases agree with TRBD2. Germline trimming cut 4 bases from V and 2 bases from J; bases unmatched to any gene: 6. Germline V CDR1 and CDR2: LGHNA, YNFKEQ. The CDR3 totals 17 residues. This CDR3 reads CASSRTTSGGITDTQYF. The CDR3 DNA sequence: TGTGCCAGCAGCCGCACGACTAGCGGGGGGATCACAGATACGCAGTATTTT.

This clone was counted a few times. The chain is built from TRBV19 and TRBJ2-7; TRBD2 matches at 8 bases. Germline CDR1 reads LNHDA; CDR2 reads SQIVND (reference sequence). The CDR3 spans 14 residues. V shed 6 bases, J shed 2 bases, and the junction held 6 bases outside the gene matches. As DNA, the CDR3 is TGTGCCAGTAGCGCGGGGGGCCTACCCTACGAGCAGTACTTC. It encodes CASSAGGLPYEQYF.

This clone was seen a few times. This chain uses TRBV5-4 with TRBJ2-3; weak D call: TRBD2 (6 bases). CDR3 size: 16 residues. Trimming took 0 bases from V and 0 from J, leaving 11 bases between them. Germline V gives CDR1 SGHNT, CDR2 YYREEE (reference sequence). CDR3 amino acids: CASSLDWRGSTDTQYF. The CDR3 DNA reads TGTGCCAGCAGCTTGGATTGGCGGGGAAGCACAGATACGCAGTATTTT.

V gene TRBV5-4 combines with J gene TRBJ2-5; D is possibly TRBD2 (5 bases). CDR1 and CDR2 from the germline V gene are SGHNT and YYREEE (reference sequence). CDR3 length equals 15 residues. V gave up 0 bases and J gave up 4 bases, with 13 bases separating them. CDR3 sequence (DNA): TGTGCCAGCAGCTTGGACAGCGGATTAACAGAGACCCAGTACTTC. The encoded protein is CASSLDSGLTETQYF.